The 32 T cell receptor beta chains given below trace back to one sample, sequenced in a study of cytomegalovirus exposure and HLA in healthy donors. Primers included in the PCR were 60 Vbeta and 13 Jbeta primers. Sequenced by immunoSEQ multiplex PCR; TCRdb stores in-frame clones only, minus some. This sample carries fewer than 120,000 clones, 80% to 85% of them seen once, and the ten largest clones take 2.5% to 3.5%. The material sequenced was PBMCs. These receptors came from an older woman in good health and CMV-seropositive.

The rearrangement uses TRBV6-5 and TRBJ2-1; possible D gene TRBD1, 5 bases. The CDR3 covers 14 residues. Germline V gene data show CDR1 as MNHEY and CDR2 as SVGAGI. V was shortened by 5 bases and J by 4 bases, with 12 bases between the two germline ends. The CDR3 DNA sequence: TGTGCCAGCAGTCCCGATCGACAGTACAATGAGCAGTTCTTC. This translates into CASSPDRQYNEQFF.

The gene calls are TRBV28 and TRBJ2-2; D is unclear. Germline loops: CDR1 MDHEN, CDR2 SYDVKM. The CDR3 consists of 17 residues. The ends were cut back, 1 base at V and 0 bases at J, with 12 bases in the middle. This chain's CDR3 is CASSLFDIEPNTGELFF. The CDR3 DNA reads TGTGCCAGCAGTTTATTCGACATCGAACCGAACACCGGGGAGCTGTTTTTT.

CDR3 DNA sequence: TGTGCCAGCAGCCAAGATCGAGACAAGAATCAGCCCCAGCATTTT. It specifies CASSQDRDKNQPQHF. The V call is TRBV4-2, the J call TRBJ1-5, with D uncertain. Trimming pared 0 bases from V and 4 bases from J, leaving 10 bases between. CDR1 is LGHNA, CDR2 YNFKEQ, per germline. This CDR3 region has 15 residues.

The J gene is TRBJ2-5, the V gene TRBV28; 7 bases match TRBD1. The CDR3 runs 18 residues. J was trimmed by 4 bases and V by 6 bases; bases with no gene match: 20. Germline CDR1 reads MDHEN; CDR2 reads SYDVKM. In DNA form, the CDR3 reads TGTGCCAGCAGCTCCGGACAGGACAGATACTTCCGTTCAGAGACCCAGTACTTC. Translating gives CASSSGQDRYFRSETQYF. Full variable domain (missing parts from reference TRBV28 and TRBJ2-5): DVKVTQSSRYLVKRTGEKVFLECVQDMDHENMFWYRQDPGLGLRLIYFSYDVKMKEKGDIPEGYSVSREKKERFSLILESASTNQTSMYLCASSSGQDRYFRSETQYFGPGTRLLVL.

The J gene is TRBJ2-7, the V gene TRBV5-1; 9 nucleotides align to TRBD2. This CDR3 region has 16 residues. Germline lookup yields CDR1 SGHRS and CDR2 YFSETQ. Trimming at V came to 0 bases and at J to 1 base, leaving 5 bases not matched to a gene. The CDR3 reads CASSLEMAGGSYEQYF. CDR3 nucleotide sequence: TGCGCCAGCAGCTTGGAGATGGCGGGAGGGTCCTACGAGCAGTACTTC.

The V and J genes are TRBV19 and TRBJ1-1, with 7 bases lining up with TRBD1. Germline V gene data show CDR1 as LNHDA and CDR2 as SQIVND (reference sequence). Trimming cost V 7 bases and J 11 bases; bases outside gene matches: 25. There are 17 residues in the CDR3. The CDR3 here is CASTKRGTDSRTREAFF. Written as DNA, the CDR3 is TGTGCCAGTACCAAAAGAGGGACAGACTCTCGAACTCGTGAGGCTTTCTTT.

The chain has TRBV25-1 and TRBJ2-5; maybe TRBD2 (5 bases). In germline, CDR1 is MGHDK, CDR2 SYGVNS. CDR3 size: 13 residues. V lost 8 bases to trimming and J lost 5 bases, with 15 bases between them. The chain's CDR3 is CASGGRDRETQYF. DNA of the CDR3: TGTGCCAGCGGCGGGCGCGATCGGGAGACCCAGTACTTC.

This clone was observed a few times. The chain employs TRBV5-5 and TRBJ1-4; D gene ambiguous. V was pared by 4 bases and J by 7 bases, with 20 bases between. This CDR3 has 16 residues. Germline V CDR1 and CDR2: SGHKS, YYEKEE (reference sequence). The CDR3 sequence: CASSQRERNGGEKLFF. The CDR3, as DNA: TGTGCCAGCAGCCAGCGCGAAAGGAACGGAGGTGAAAAACTGTTTTTT.

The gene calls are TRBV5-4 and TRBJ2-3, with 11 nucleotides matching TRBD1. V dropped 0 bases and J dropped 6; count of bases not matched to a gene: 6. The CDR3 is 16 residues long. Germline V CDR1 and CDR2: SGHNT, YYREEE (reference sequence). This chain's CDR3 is CASSLVWTGGRDTQYF. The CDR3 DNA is TGTGCCAGCAGCTTGGTATGGACAGGGGGCAGGGATACGCAGTATTTT.

The CDR3 loop reads CASSLLSVPTETQYF. The DNA for the CDR3 is TGCGCCAGCAGCTTGTTAAGCGTGCCTACGGAGACCCAGTACTTC. The chain is built from TRBV5-1 and TRBJ2-5; D not certain. CDR1 is SGHRS and CDR2 is YFSETQ in the germline V gene. Trimming cost V 1 base and J 5 bases, with 15 bases left between them. The CDR3 is made up of 15 amino acids. Combining the CDR3 with reference TRBV5-1 and TRBJ2-5 gives the whole variable domain KAGVTQTPRYLIKTRGQQVTLSCSPISGHRSVSWYQQTPGQGLQFLFEYFSETQRNKGNFPGRFSGRQFSNSRSEMNVSTLELGDSALYLCASSLLSVPTETQYFGPGTRLLVL.

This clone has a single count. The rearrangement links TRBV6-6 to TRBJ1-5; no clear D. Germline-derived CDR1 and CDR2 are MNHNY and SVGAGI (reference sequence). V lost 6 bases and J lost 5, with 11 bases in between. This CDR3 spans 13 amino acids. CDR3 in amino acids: CASRAPVDQPQHF. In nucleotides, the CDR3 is TGTGCCAGCAGGGCCCCCGTGGATCAGCCCCAGCATTTT.

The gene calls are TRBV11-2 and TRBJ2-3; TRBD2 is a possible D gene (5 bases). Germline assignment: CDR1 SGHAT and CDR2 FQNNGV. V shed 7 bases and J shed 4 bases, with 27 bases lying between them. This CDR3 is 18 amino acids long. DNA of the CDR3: TGTGCCAGCACCCTAAGGCTGGGTGGGCTAGCTTGGGCAGATACGCAGTATTTT. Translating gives CASTLRLGGLAWADTQYF.

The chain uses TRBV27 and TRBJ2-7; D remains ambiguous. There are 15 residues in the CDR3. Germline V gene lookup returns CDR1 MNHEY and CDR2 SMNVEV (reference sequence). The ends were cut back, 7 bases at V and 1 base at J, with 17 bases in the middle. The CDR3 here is CASKSSPFTSYEQYF. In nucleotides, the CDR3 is TGTGCCAGCAAATCTTCACCCTTCACTTCCTACGAGCAGTACTTC.

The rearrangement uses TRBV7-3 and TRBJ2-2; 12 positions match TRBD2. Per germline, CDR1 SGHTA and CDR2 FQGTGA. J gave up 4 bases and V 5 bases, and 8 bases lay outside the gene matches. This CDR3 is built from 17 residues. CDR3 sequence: CASSRNPTSGSTGELFF. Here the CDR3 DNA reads TGTGCCAGCAGCCGCAATCCGACTAGCGGGAGCACCGGGGAGCTGTTTTTT.

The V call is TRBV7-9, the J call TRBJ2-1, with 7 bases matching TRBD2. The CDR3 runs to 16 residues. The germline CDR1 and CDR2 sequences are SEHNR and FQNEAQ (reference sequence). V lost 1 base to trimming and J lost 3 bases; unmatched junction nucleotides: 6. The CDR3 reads CASSLGFGLVYNEQFF. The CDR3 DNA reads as TGTGCCAGCAGCTTAGGATTTGGACTAGTCTACAATGAGCAGTTCTTC.

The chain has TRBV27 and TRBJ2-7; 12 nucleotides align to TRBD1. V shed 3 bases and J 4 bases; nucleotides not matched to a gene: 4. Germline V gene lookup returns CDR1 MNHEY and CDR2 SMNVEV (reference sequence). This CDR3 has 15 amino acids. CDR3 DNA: TGTGCCAGCAGTTTCCGGGACAGGGGGCATTACGAGCAGTACTTC. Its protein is CASSFRDRGHYEQYF.

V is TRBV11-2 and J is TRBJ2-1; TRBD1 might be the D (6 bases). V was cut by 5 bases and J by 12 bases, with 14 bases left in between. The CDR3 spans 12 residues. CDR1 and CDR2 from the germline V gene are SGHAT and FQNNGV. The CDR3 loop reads CASSRRRGGQFF. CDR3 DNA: TGTGCCAGCAGCCGCCGCAGGGGCGGGCAGTTCTTC.

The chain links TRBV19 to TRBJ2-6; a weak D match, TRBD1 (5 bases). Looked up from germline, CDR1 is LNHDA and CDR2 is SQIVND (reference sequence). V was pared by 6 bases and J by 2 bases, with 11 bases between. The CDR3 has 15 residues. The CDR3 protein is CASSIRVAGANVLTF. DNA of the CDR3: TGTGCCAGTAGCATCAGGGTGGCTGGGGCCAACGTCCTGACTTTC.

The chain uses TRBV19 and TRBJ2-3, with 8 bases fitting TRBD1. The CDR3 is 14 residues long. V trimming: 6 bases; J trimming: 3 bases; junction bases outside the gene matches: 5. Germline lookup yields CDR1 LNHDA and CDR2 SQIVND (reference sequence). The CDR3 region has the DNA TGTGCCAGTAGGACAGGGGAAGGTACAGATACGCAGTATTTT. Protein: CASRTGEGTDTQYF.

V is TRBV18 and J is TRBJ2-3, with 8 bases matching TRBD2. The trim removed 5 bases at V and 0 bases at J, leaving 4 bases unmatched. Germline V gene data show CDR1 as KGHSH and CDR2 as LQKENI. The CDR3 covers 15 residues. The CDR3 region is CASSALAASTDTQYF. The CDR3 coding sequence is TGTGCCAGCTCAGCACTAGCGGCTAGCACAGATACGCAGTATTTT.

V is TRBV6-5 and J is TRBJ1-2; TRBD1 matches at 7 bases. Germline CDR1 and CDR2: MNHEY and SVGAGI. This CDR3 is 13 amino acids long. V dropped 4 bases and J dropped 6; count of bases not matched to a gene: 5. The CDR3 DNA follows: TGTGCCAGCAGTTGGGTTCAGGGGGATGGCTACACCTTC. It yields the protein CASSWVQGDGYTF.

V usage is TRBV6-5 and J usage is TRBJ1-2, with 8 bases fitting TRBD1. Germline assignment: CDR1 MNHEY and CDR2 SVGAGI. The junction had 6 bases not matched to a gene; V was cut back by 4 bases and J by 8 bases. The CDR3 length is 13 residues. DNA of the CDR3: TGTGCCAGCAGTTTAGGACAGGGCCGGGGCTACACCTTC. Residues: CASSLGQGRGYTF.

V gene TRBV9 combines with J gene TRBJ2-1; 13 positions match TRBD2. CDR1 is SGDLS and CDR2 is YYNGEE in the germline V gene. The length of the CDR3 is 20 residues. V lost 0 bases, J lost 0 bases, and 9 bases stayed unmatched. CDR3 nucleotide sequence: TGTGCCAGCAGCGTAGATGGACTAGCGGGGGCCCTTAGCTCCTACAATGAGCAGTTCTTC. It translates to CASSVDGLAGALSSYNEQFF.

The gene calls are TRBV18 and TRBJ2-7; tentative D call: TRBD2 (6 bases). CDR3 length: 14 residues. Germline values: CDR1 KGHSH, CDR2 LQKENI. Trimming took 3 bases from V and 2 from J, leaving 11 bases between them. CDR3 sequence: CASSPPQRAYEQYF. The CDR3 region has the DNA TGTGCCAGCTCACCTCCTCAGCGGGCCTACGAGCAGTACTTC.

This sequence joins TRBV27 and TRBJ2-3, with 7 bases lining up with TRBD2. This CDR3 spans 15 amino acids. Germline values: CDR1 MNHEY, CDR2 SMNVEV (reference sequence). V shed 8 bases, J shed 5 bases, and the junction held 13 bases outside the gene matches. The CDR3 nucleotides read TGTGCCAGCGCTCTTTACGCGGTAGCGGGAGATACGCAGTATTTT. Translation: CASALYAVAGDTQYF.

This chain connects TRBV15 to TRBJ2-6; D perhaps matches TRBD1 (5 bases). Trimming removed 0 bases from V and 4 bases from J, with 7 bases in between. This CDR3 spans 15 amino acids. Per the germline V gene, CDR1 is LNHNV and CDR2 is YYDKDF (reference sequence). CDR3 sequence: CATSRDRVGANVLTF. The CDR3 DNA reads TGTGCCACCAGCAGAGACAGGGTCGGGGCCAACGTCCTGACTTTC.

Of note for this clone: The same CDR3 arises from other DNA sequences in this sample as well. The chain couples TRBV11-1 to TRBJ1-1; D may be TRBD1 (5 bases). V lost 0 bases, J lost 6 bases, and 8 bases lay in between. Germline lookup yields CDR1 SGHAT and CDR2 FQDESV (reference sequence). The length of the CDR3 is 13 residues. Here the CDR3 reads CASSLAGEAEAFF. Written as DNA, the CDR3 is TGTGCCAGCAGCTTAGCAGGGGAGGCTGAAGCTTTCTTT.

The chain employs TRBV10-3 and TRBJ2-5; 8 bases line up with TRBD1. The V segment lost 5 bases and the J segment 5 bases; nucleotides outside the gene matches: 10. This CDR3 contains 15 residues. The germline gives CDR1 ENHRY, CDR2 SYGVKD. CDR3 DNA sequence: TGTGCCATCAGTCCATCGACAGGGGCCTGGGAGACCCAGTACTTC. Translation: CAISPSTGAWETQYF.

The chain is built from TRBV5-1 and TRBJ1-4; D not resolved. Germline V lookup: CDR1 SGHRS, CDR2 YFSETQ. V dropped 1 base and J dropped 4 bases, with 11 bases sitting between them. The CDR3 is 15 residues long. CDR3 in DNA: TGCGCCAGCAGCTTGCAGGCAACCAATAATGAAAAACTGTTTTTT. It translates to CASSLQATNNEKLFF.

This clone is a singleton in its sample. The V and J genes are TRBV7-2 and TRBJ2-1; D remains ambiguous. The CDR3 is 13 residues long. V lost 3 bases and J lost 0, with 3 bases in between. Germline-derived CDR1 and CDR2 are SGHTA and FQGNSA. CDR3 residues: CASSFSSYNEQFF. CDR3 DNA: TGTGCCAGCAGCTTTAGCTCCTACAATGAGCAGTTCTTC. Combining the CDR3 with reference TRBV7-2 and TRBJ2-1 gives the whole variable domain GAGVSQSPSNKVTEKGKDVELRCDPISGHTALYWYRQSLGQGLEFLIYFQGNSAPDKSGLPSDRFSAERTGGSVSTLTIQRTQQEDSAVYLCASSFSSYNEQFFGPGTRLTVL.

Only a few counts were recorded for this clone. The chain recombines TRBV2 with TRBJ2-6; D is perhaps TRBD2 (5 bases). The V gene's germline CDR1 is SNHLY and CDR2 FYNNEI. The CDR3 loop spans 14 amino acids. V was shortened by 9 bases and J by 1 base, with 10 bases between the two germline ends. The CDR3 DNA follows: TGTGCCAGTACCTCGGGATCTGGGGCCAACGTCCTGACTTTC. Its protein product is CASTSGSGANVLTF.

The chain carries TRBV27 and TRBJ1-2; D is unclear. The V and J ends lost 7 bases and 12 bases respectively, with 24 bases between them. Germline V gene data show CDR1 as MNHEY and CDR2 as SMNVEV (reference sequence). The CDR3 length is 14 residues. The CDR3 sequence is CASTLSGSSAGHTF. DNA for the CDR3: TGTGCCAGCACTCTATCTGGGAGTTCGGCAGGCCACACCTTC.